This passage covers 18 T cell receptor beta chains from one sample sequenced in a study of shared clonotypes between healthy human individuals. Some clones are missing from TCRdb's copy, which holds only in-frame ones; the method was immunoSEQ multiplex PCR. The sample lists some 2.4 million clones; 80% to 95% were seen once. The material sequenced was naive CD4+ T cells from PBMCs. Subset specified: CD45RA+ positively selected. The origin of the receptors is a man younger than 35 in good health. Some clones in this sample may be carry-over from other donors' samples.

The V gene is TRBV25-1, the J gene TRBJ1-1; tentatively, D is TRBD1 (6 bases). V was shortened by 0 bases and J by 0 bases, with 8 bases between the two germline ends. CDR1 is MGHDK, CDR2 SYGVNS, per germline. The CDR3 spans 15 residues. CDR3: CASSEYGQLNTEAFF. The CDR3 DNA sequence: TGTGCCAGCAGTGAATACGGACAGCTGAACACTGAAGCTTTCTTT.

This chain connects TRBV6-1 to TRBJ2-1; TRBD1 matches at 9 bases. From germline, CDR1 is MNHNS and CDR2 SASEGT. Trimming removed 4 bases from V and 5 bases from J; junction bases left unmatched: 3. The CDR3 spans 14 residues. CDR3 sequence reads: CASSARTGDNEQFF. CDR3 in DNA: TGTGCCAGCAGTGCCCGGACAGGGGACAATGAGCAGTTCTTC.

Regarding this clone: Within the sample, other DNA sequences also encode this same CDR3. The V and J genes are TRBV28 and TRBJ1-3; D not resolved. V shed 9 bases and J shed 2 bases, with 14 bases lying between them. Per germline, CDR1 MDHEN and CDR2 SYDVKM. There are 14 residues in the CDR3. The CDR3 loop reads CASRSGNPGNTIYF. CDR3 DNA: TGTGCCAGTCGATCAGGAAATCCTGGAAACACCATATATTTT.

The gene calls are TRBV18 and TRBJ1-3; 7 bases are a match to TRBD1. The CDR3 spans 13 residues. Trimming cost V 4 bases and J 8 bases; bases outside gene matches: 5. Germline V CDR1 and CDR2: KGHSH, LQKENI. The CDR3 DNA reads TGTGCCAGCTCACAGACCACAGGGGACACCATATATTTT. Translation: CASSQTTGDTIYF.

The CDR3 sequence: CASTLGYRYGYTF. The CDR3, as DNA: TGTGCCAGCACCCTTGGCTACAGATATGGCTACACCTTC. The J gene is TRBJ1-2, the V gene TRBV28; no reliable D call. Between the trimmed V and J ends, which lost 7 bases and 5 bases, there was a span of 14 bases. The CDR3 extends over 13 amino acids. The germline V gene has CDR1 MDHEN and CDR2 SYDVKM.

The genes are TRBV5-5 and TRBJ2-1; possibly TRBD2 for D (6 bases). Trimming removed 5 bases from V and 10 bases from J, with 19 bases in between. Germline values: CDR1 SGHKS, CDR2 YYEKEE (reference sequence). The CDR3 has 14 residues. CDR3 amino acids: CASSLPGTAREQFF. Written as DNA, the CDR3 is TGTGCCAGCAGTCTCCCCGGGACTGCGAGGGAGCAGTTCTTC. The full variable domain, its missing parts supplied by reference TRBV5-5 and TRBJ2-1, is DAGVTQSPTHLIKTRGQQVTLRCSPISGHKSVSWYQQVLGQGPQFIFQYYEKEERGRGNFPDRFSARQFPNYSSELNVNALLLGDSALYLCASSLPGTAREQFFGPGTRLTVL.

V is TRBV7-3 and J is TRBJ2-7; the D gene is possibly TRBD2 (6 bases). Germline values: CDR1 SGHTA, CDR2 FQGTGA. The length of the CDR3 is 15 residues. V lost 2 bases to trimming and J lost 0 bases, with 11 bases between them. The CDR3, as DNA: TGTGCCAGCAGCTTAGAGGCCGGGGGCTCCTACGAGCAGTACTTC. Protein: CASSLEAGGSYEQYF.

The rearrangement uses TRBV28 and TRBJ2-3; D possibly uses TRBD1 or TRBD2 (5 bases each). The V and J ends lost 5 bases and 5 bases respectively, with 17 bases between them. The CDR3 has 15 residues. The germline V gene has CDR1 MDHEN and CDR2 SYDVKM. The CDR3 coding sequence is TGTGCCAGCAGTCCAGGGATAACGGCGGGAGATACGCAGTATTTT. Its protein is CASSPGITAGDTQYF.

The rearrangement joins TRBV5-1 to TRBJ2-1, with D possibly TRBD1 on 6 matching bases. CDR3 length: 17 amino acids. Germline assignment: CDR1 SGHRS and CDR2 YFSETQ. Trimming stripped 0 bases from V and 9 bases from J, with 22 bases between. CDR3 sequence: CASSLARTAINKGEQFF. DNA for the CDR3: TGCGCCAGCAGCTTGGCCCGGACAGCAATTAACAAGGGTGAGCAGTTCTTC.

The V and J genes are TRBV30 and TRBJ2-3; D not resolved. Germline CDR1 reads GTSNPN; CDR2 reads SVGIG (reference sequence). The CDR3 totals 13 residues. The V gene lost 1 base and the J gene lost 6 bases, with 11 bases spanning the gap. CDR3 coding DNA: TGTGCCTGGAGTGCCCTCAGCCTCGATACGCAGTATTTT. It encodes CAWSALSLDTQYF. The whole variable domain, filled in from reference TRBV30 and TRBJ2-3, reads SQTIHQWPATLVQPVGSPLSLECTVEGTSNPNLYWYRQAAGRGLQLLFYSVGIGQISSEVPQNLSASRPQDRQFILSSKKLLLSDSGFYLCAWSALSLDTQYFGPGTRLTVL.

The chain has TRBV29-1 and TRBJ1-1; no reliable D call. Germline loops: CDR1 SQVTM, CDR2 ANQGSEA. This CDR3 is built from 13 residues. Deletions cut 5 bases from V and 2 bases from J, with 12 bases between. The chain's CDR3 is CSVSRQFNTEAFF. For the CDR3, the DNA is TGCAGCGTTTCAAGGCAGTTCAACACTGAAGCTTTCTTT.

V is TRBV7-3 and J is TRBJ2-3, with 12 bases lining up with TRBD2. In germline, CDR1 is SGHTA, CDR2 FQGTGA. V lost 4 bases and J lost 2; bases outside the gene matches: 4. The CDR3 is 16 amino acids. Here the CDR3 DNA reads TGTGCCAGCAGCTCCGGGACTAGCGGGTTCACAGATACGCAGTATTTT. This gives the protein CASSSGTSGFTDTQYF.

This chain joins TRBV7-2 and TRBJ2-3; D not resolved. The length of the CDR3 is 14 residues. V was clipped by 0 bases and J by 2 bases, with 6 bases between them. Germline loops: CDR1 SGHTA, CDR2 FQGNSA. CDR3 region: CASSLAWTTDTQYF. Here the CDR3 DNA reads TGTGCCAGCAGCTTAGCCTGGACCACAGATACGCAGTATTTT.

The chain uses TRBV28 and TRBJ2-3, with D unresolved. Germline V lookup: CDR1 MDHEN, CDR2 SYDVKM. The CDR3 contains 11 residues. With 11 bases removed from V and 2 bases from J, the gap between germline ends came to 8 bases. The CDR3 region has the DNA TGTGCCGGATCAGACACAGATACGCAGTATTTT. The encoded protein is CAGSDTDTQYF.

This chain connects TRBV29-1 to TRBJ1-2; unclear D gene. V gave up 5 bases and J gave up 7 bases, with 17 bases separating them. This CDR3 comprises 13 residues. CDR1 and CDR2 from the germline V gene are SQVTM and ANQGSEA. CDR3: CSVTPLESVGYTF. CDR3 in DNA: TGCAGCGTTACACCCTTAGAATCGGTTGGCTACACCTTC.

The rearrangement links TRBV7-9 to TRBJ1-5; D is undetermined. V dropped 5 bases and J dropped 5 bases, with 13 bases sitting between them. The CDR3 loop spans 14 amino acids. Germline assignment: CDR1 SEHNR and CDR2 FQNEAQ (reference sequence). CDR3 sequence reads: CASSPEGRDQPQHF. DNA for the CDR3: TGTGCCAGCAGCCCGGAGGGTAGGGATCAGCCCCAGCATTTT.

The V call is TRBV19, the J call TRBJ2-7; TRBD1 agrees at 11 bases. The CDR3 length is 15 residues. CDR1 is LNHDA, CDR2 SQIVND, per germline (reference sequence). V dropped 4 bases and J dropped 4; count of bases not matched to a gene: 6. CDR3 residues: CASSNPGTGGYEQYF. CDR3 DNA sequence: TGTGCCAGTAGTAACCCCGGGACAGGGGGGTACGAGCAGTACTTC.

J is TRBJ1-2 and V is TRBV5-1, with 8 bases lining up with TRBD1. Trimming took 6 bases from V and 6 from J; bases not matched to a gene: 10. This CDR3 comprises 14 residues. The germline V gene encodes CDR1 SGHRS and CDR2 YFSETQ. In nucleotides, the CDR3 is TGCGCCAGCAACCGAGGACAGGGAAGGGATGGCTACACCTTC. Protein: CASNRGQGRDGYTF.